This TCR beta chain was identified in a study of radiotherapy plus CTLA-4 blockade in lung cancer (dated by TCRdb to the late 2010s). Background on the whole study: Among enrolled patients, under 20% had an objective response and 31% reached disease control. The paper's findings and limits, for the study overall: Early dynamic changes in blood T cell clones, together with increased serum interferon-beta after radiation, were reported as the strongest predictors of response. After treatment with radiotherapy and ipilimumab, TCR clones that originated in tumors expanded in peripheral blood.

The library was generated by the immunoSEQ multiplex PCR assay. Here the immuneACCESS table is served through TCRdb, limited to in-frame sequences with V and J called. Missing clones are a known gap in these copies; in checked studies unresolved V genes cover under half, and the rest lacks a known reason. The sample table records under 95,000 clones; under 90% of these occur just once. Approximately 0.81% of the sample belongs to the ten largest clones. Comments on this clone: The antigen it recognizes is unknown. Base qualities are missing; no much larger clone stands one base away.

The cysteine opens and the phenylalanine closes a CDR3 of 15 amino acids. Solely the CDR3 DNA is kept, with 45 bases framed from the first base. For CDR1 and CDR2, the germline V gene lists MGHRA and YSYEKL. The V end gives up 4 bases and the J end 6 bases, leaving 10 bases in the junction not matched to a gene. In this study, focal radiation therapy paired with CTLA-4 blockade (ipilimumab) was tested in patients who had chemo-refractory metastatic non-small-cell lung cancer. The V and J segments used are TRBV4-1 and TRBJ2-7; TRBD1 matches 9 bases in the middle. The material sequenced was peripheral blood, taken from a patient treated with radiotherapy plus ipilimumab. This clonotype was obtained from a human donor with non-small cell lung cancer who had stable disease on radiotherapy plus ipilimumab. CDR3 loop: CASSLMGQGHGEQYF. The DNA reads TGCGCCAGCAGCCTTATGGGACAGGGACATGGCGAGCAGTACTTC.